The clone carrying this T cell receptor (beta chain) came up many times. Its antigen is as yet unknown. The data were obtained in a study of early T cells in non-severe SARS-CoV-2 infection. Looking at the study overall: Bulk RNA taken from unsorted whole blood was sequenced, leaving chains unpaired. Study-level points and caveats: Private and CD4 specificities were missed by VDJdb matching, which favored anti-spike CD8 responses.

Individual cDNA molecules received unique molecular identifiers during library preparation. TCRdb ran MiXCR on the 5' RACE reads and lists one entry per CDR3 protein. In the table there are roughly 38,000 distinct CDR3 sequences, less than 7% of which are singletons. V lost 3 bases to trimming and J lost 4 bases, with 22 bases between them. Per germline, CDR1 MGHRA and CDR2 YSYEKL. The CDR3 extends over 18 amino acids. This clonotype was obtained from an adult who was a healthcare worker with PCR-confirmed SARS-CoV-2 infection or an uninfected control (not recorded which). This chain connects TRBV4-1 to TRBJ2-1; the D gene is possibly TRBD2 (5 bases). The input for sequencing was whole blood, taken at baseline. The CDR3 spells CASSQALLFSDGYNEQFF. The CDR3 coding sequence is TGCGCCAGCAGCCAGGCATTACTCTTTAGCGATGGGTACAATGAGCAGTTCTTC.